One sample yielded the 28 T cell receptor beta chains listed below, sequenced in a study of cytomegalovirus exposure and HLA in healthy donors. 60 Vbeta and 13 Jbeta primers were used in PCR. Method: immunoSEQ multiplex PCR; TCRdb's copy keeps in-frame clones and lacks some. The sample has about 130,000 clones, 80% seen once; the top ten hold approximately 4%. Input material: PBMCs. The receptors originated from a woman aged 40 to 50 in good health and CMV-seronegative.

The chain links TRBV5-1 to TRBJ2-3; 7 bases line up with TRBD2. Per germline, CDR1 SGHRS and CDR2 YFSETQ. The trim removed 6 bases at V and 4 bases at J, leaving 5 bases unmatched. This CDR3 region has 13 residues. The CDR3 bases are TGCGCCAGCACCCTGGGGGGGGCAGATACGCAGTATTTT. Amino acids: CASTLGGADTQYF.

The chain carries TRBV6-1 and TRBJ2-7, with 9 positions matching TRBD1. Germline CDR1 is MNHNS and CDR2 is SASEGT. The CDR3 extends over 14 amino acids. Unmatched junction bases numbered 9, after V lost 7 bases and J lost 5 bases. In DNA, the CDR3 is TGTGCCAGCAAGAGGTCCGGGACAGGGAACGAGCAGTACTTC. It yields the protein CASKRSGTGNEQYF.

This rearrangement joins TRBV7-2 to TRBJ2-1, with D uncertain. Germline V gene lookup returns CDR1 SGHTA and CDR2 FQGNSA. V dropped 6 bases and J dropped 8 bases, with 11 bases sitting between them. This CDR3 has 12 amino acids. CDR3 DNA: TGTGCCAGCAGTATAGCACTGGATGAGCAGTTCTTC. It encodes CASSIALDEQFF.

This chain joins TRBV4-1 and TRBJ2-2; TRBD1 matches at 7 bases. The ends lost 0 bases at V and 5 bases at J; junction bases unmatched: 3. The CDR3 has 15 residues. The germline V gene encodes CDR1 MGHRA and CDR2 YSYEKL. The CDR3 DNA sequence: TGCGCCAGCAGCCAAGAGGGACAGTTGACCGGGGAGCTGTTTTTT. The encoded protein is CASSQEGQLTGELFF.

This chain uses TRBV11-1 with TRBJ2-7, with 7 bases lining up with TRBD2. Germline trimming cut 1 base from V and 2 bases from J; bases unmatched to any gene: 5. In germline, CDR1 is SGHAT, CDR2 FQDESV (reference sequence). The CDR3 has 15 amino acids. This chain's CDR3 is CASSLGASGTYEQYF. The CDR3 nucleotides are TGTGCCAGCAGCTTAGGGGCTAGCGGCACCTACGAGCAGTACTTC.

The chain uses TRBV29-1 and TRBJ1-1, with unresolved D. CDR3 length equals 12 residues. V was pared by 8 bases and J by 6 bases, with 16 bases between. Germline lookup yields CDR1 SQVTM and CDR2 ANQGSEA. CDR3 sequence: CSPSSLGAEAFF. CDR3 in DNA: TGCAGCCCTTCGTCCCTCGGGGCTGAAGCTTTCTTT.

The chain recombines TRBV5-1 with TRBJ1-1, with D hard to call. Trimming removed 0 bases at V and 0 bases at J, with 9 bases between. The CDR3 covers 15 residues. Germline V CDR1 and CDR2: SGHRS, YFSETQ. The CDR3 nucleotides are TGCGCCAGCAGCTTGGACTCAGGCATGAACACTGAAGCTTTCTTT. It translates to CASSLDSGMNTEAFF.

The chain combines TRBV18 with TRBJ1-3, with TRBD1 identical over 8 bases. The ends lost 4 bases at V and 4 bases at J; junction bases unmatched: 3. The germline V gene encodes CDR1 KGHSH and CDR2 LQKENI. This CDR3 spans 14 amino acids. The CDR3 sequence is CASSRQGTGNTIYF. CDR3 bases: TGTGCCAGCTCACGACAGGGGACGGGAAACACCATATATTTT.

This chain uses TRBV10-3 with TRBJ2-7, with 16 bases lining up with TRBD2. The CDR3 is 15 amino acids. Germline CDR1 and CDR2: ENHRY and SYGVKD. V was pared by 7 bases and J by 2 bases, with 2 bases of the junction left unmatched. The CDR3 coding sequence is TGTGCCATCATGGGACTAGCGGGAGGGGCCTACGAGCAGTACTTC. Translation: CAIMGLAGGAYEQYF.

This clone was counted between two and nine times. The gene calls are TRBV10-1 and TRBJ2-1, with D tentatively TRBD1 (6 bases). The CDR3 has 16 amino acids. From germline, CDR1 is WNHNN and CDR2 SYGVQD (reference sequence). V was shortened by 3 bases and J by 2 bases, with 14 bases between the two germline ends. The CDR3: CASSDSGTPTYNEQFF. The CDR3 nucleotides read TGCGCCAGCAGTGATTCCGGGACACCTACCTACAATGAGCAGTTCTTC.

This clone appeared a single time. The chain recombines TRBV5-4 with TRBJ2-2; possibly TRBD2 for D (7 bases). With 0 bases removed from V and 4 bases from J, the gap between germline ends came to 16 bases. This CDR3 contains 17 residues. CDR1 and CDR2 from the germline V gene are SGHNT and YYREEE (reference sequence). DNA of the CDR3: TGTGCCAGCAGCTTGGGTGGAGGGGGGGCGAGCACCGGGGAGCTGTTTTTT. Protein product: CASSLGGGGASTGELFF.

This chain connects TRBV29-1 to TRBJ1-2, with D hard to call. Germline V lookup: CDR1 SQVTM, CDR2 ANQGSEA. The V and J ends lost 3 bases and 5 bases respectively, with 13 bases between them. CDR3 length equals 13 residues. CDR3 nucleotides: TGCAGCGTTGACAGTATCGGGAGTTATGGCTACACCTTC. Its protein is CSVDSIGSYGYTF.

The chain links TRBV2 to TRBJ1-2, with 7 positions matching TRBD1. The CDR3 is 15 residues long. V shed 2 bases and J 7 bases; nucleotides not matched to a gene: 10. Looked up from germline, CDR1 is SNHLY and CDR2 is FYNNEI. CDR3 loop: CASSELTGDYVGYTF. DNA of the CDR3: TGTGCCAGCAGTGAACTAACAGGGGATTATGTTGGCTACACCTTC.

The V call is TRBV2, the J call TRBJ2-5; a weak D match, TRBD2 (6 bases). The V gene lost 6 bases and the J gene lost 5 bases, with 13 bases spanning the gap. The germline V gene has CDR1 SNHLY and CDR2 FYNNEI. This CDR3 contains 13 residues. CDR3 amino acids: CASRAGLTETQYF. The CDR3 nucleotides read TGTGCCAGCAGGGCGGGGCTTACGGAGACCCAGTACTTC.

The J gene is TRBJ1-3, the V gene TRBV9, with a weak D call TRBD1 (6 bases). Germline values: CDR1 SGDLS, CDR2 YYNGEE. CDR3 size: 15 residues. V gave up 4 bases and J gave up 3 bases, with 14 bases separating them. The CDR3 loop is CASSTPGDYGNTIYF. The CDR3 DNA reads TGTGCCAGCAGCACGCCAGGGGATTATGGAAACACCATATATTTT.

The gene calls are TRBV27 and TRBJ2-7; TRBD1 agrees at 8 bases. V lost 5 bases to trimming and J lost 2 bases; unmatched junction nucleotides: 5. CDR1 is MNHEY, CDR2 SMNVEV, per germline (reference sequence). The CDR3 extends over 14 amino acids. This CDR3 reads CASSDRDRPYEQYF. In DNA form, the CDR3 reads TGTGCCAGCAGTGACAGGGACAGGCCCTACGAGCAGTACTTC.

This sequence joins TRBV27 and TRBJ2-4; maybe TRBD1 (6 bases). This CDR3 is 14 amino acids long. CDR1 and CDR2 (germline): MNHEY, SMNVEV (reference sequence). V dropped 5 bases and J dropped 8 bases, with 16 bases sitting between them. The CDR3 loop reads CASSSAGVVYIQYF. The CDR3 DNA is TGTGCCAGCAGTAGCGCAGGGGTAGTGTACATTCAGTACTTC.

This chain connects TRBV5-4 to TRBJ2-2; TRBD1 matches 8 bases. There are 19 residues in the CDR3. After removal of 4 bases from V and 0 bases from J, the junction contained 14 bases not matched to a gene. Germline assignment: CDR1 SGHNT and CDR2 YYREEE (reference sequence). CDR3 nucleotide sequence: TGTGCCAGCAGCCCCGGCGGCAGGGGGCGCTTGTCGAACACCGGGGAGCTGTTTTTT. As protein: CASSPGGRGRLSNTGELFF.

The chain couples TRBV5-8 to TRBJ2-1; D remains unclear. The CDR3 has 15 residues. V shed 0 bases and J shed 6 bases, with 13 bases lying between them. Germline CDR1 SGHTS, CDR2 YDEGEE. In DNA form, the CDR3 reads TGTGCCAGCAGCTTGGCTCGACACAACCTCAATGAGCAGTTCTTC. Its translation is CASSLARHNLNEQFF.

This rearrangement joins TRBV7-9 to TRBJ1-2, with D unresolved. The CDR3 is 14 amino acids. The V and J ends lost 6 bases and 0 bases respectively, with 11 bases between them. Germline V gene lookup returns CDR1 SEHNR and CDR2 FQNEAQ (reference sequence). CDR3 DNA: TGTGCCAGCAGTTACGGTAGATCTAACTATGGCTACACCTTC. Residues: CASSYGRSNYGYTF.

CDR3 residues: CASNRDRGFYGYTF. The CDR3 DNA is TGTGCCAGCAACCGGGACAGGGGGTTCTATGGCTACACCTTC. The V gene is TRBV6-1, the J gene TRBJ1-2; 11 nucleotides agree with TRBD1. This CDR3 comprises 14 residues. The germline V gene encodes CDR1 MNHNS and CDR2 SASEGT. Trimming cost V 7 bases and J 4 bases; bases outside gene matches: 5.

This clone came up a few times. One base separates it from a far larger clone, so it is likely a read error. J is TRBJ1-5 and V is TRBV7-8, with D possibly being TRBD1 (5 bases). This CDR3 contains 16 residues. V lost 2 bases and J 2 bases, leaving 13 bases between the germline ends. Per the germline V gene, CDR1 is SGHVS and CDR2 is FQNEAQ. The CDR3 DNA reads TGTGCCAGCAGCTTAACGCGGGGCGCGCGCAATCAGCCCCAGCATTTT. Translating gives CASSLTRGARNQPQHF.

CDR3 protein: CASSTRGGYQETQYF. The CDR3 DNA follows: TGTGCCAGCAGCACCCGGGGGGGGTACCAAGAGACCCAGTACTTC. The V and J genes are TRBV7-8 and TRBJ2-5; 8 bases fit TRBD2. With 5 bases clipped from V and 0 bases from J, the junction kept 5 bases outside the gene matches. CDR3 size: 15 residues. Germline CDR1 reads SGHVS; CDR2 reads FQNEAQ.

The chain couples TRBV27 to TRBJ2-7; TRBD1 might be the D (5 bases). Trimming left V 6 bases short and J 0 bases short, with 21 bases between. This CDR3 has 17 residues. The germline V gene encodes CDR1 MNHEY and CDR2 SMNVEV (reference sequence). Written as DNA, the CDR3 is TGTGCCAGCAGCCATCGCGCACAGGTTGGGGTCTCCTACGAGCAGTACTTC. It is translated as CASSHRAQVGVSYEQYF.

DNA for the CDR3: TGTGCCAGCAGCCCTCCAGGGGGCCCTCGTGAAGCTTTCTTT. Its translation is CASSPPGGPREAFF. The chain has TRBV13 and TRBJ1-1, with TRBD1 matching over 8 bases. Germline CDR1 and CDR2: PRHDT and FYEKMQ (reference sequence). V shed 5 bases, J shed 7 bases, and the junction held 9 bases outside the gene matches. This CDR3 spans 14 amino acids.

The chain is built from TRBV28 and TRBJ2-2, with 9 nucleotides matching TRBD2. The CDR3 extends over 16 amino acids. Trimming at V came to 4 bases and at J to 4 bases, leaving 7 bases not matched to a gene. Germline CDR1 reads MDHEN; CDR2 reads SYDVKM. For the CDR3, the DNA is TGTGCCAGCAGTTCCCTAGCGGGACAAGCCACCGGGGAGCTGTTTTTT. This codes for CASSSLAGQATGELFF.

The V and J genes are TRBV5-1 and TRBJ2-7; 9 bases match TRBD1. This CDR3 spans 14 amino acids. CDR1 and CDR2 (germline): SGHRS, YFSETQ. Trimming took 0 bases from V and 6 from J; bases not matched to a gene: 4. CDR3 loop: CASSLGDRAGEQYF. Written as DNA, the CDR3 is TGCGCCAGCAGCTTGGGGGACAGGGCCGGCGAGCAGTACTTC.

This clone occurred once. The rearrangement uses TRBV5-4 and TRBJ2-7; 9 bases fit TRBD1. J gave up 4 bases and V 3 bases, and 8 bases lay outside the gene matches. CDR1 and CDR2 (germline): SGHNT, YYREEE (reference sequence). The length of the CDR3 is 15 residues. This chain's CDR3 is CASSSGTGTGYEQYF. CDR3 DNA sequence: TGTGCCAGCAGCTCCGGGACAGGGACGGGGTACGAGCAGTACTTC.